This TCR beta chain was observed in a study of brain metastases from non-small cell lung cancer. Broader study findings: Compared with primary tumors, brain metastases showed less T-cell infiltration.

TCRdb's table, derived via immunoSEQ multiplex PCR, lists solely in-frame clones and lacks some. The table includes 2,000 to 3,000 clones, under 85% detected once. With 2 bases removed from V and 7 bases from J, the gap between germline ends came to 12 bases. Germline loops: CDR1 PRHDT, CDR2 FYEKMQ (reference sequence). CDR3 length: 13 amino acids. Comments on this clone: Its specificity is not known.

This TCR came from a donor at least 40 years old with non-small cell lung cancer. The sample was primary lung tumor tissue. The chain joins TRBV13 to TRBJ2-7, with D possibly called TRBD1 or TRBD2 (5 bases each). CDR3 sequence (DNA): TGTGCCAGCAGCTTAAAGGGACCAAAAGAGCAGTACTTC. Translation: CASSLKGPKEQYF.